The present T cell receptor (beta chain) was sequenced within a study of post-analysis software for immune sequencing data. Whole-study context: The disease courses covered relapsing-remitting, secondary progressive and progressive-relapsing multiple sclerosis. Findings of the study overall: Controls showed lower frequencies than patients for five or six TRBV segments, and TRBV5-6, TRBV5-1 and TRBV20-1 were among these. Versus controls, multiple sclerosis patients showed significantly lower diversity (normalized Chao1).

This CDR3 comprises 15 residues. CDR1 is DFQATT and CDR2 is SNEGSKA in the germline V gene (reference sequence). V trimming: 4 bases; J trimming: 5 bases; junction bases outside the gene matches: 4. Unique molecular identifiers were built into the TCR beta cDNA libraries. With about 0.95 to 10 million T cells as the source, 540,000 or so cDNA molecules resulted. TCRdb recomputed calls from the PCR reads with MiXCR, one row per CDR3 protein. The data hold approximately 440,000 distinct CDR3 sequences, with nearly 45% observed a single time. Points on this clonotype: Its antigen is unidentified.

This clonotype was obtained from a girl between 5 and 17 years old with multiple sclerosis. The V and J genes are TRBV20-1 and TRBJ2-5, with 16 bases lining up with TRBD2. Sequencing was done on a sample of blood. CDR3 sequence: CSATGGLAGGETQYF. CDR3 coding DNA: TGCAGTGCTACTGGGGGACTAGCGGGAGGGGAGACCCAGTACTTC.